This T cell receptor (beta chain) was recorded in a study of blood T cells in healthy people across ages. Study-wide findings and caveats: With age, beta diversity per million T cells declined roughly linearly, significantly by roughly 40. It was held that the diversity estimates obtained from one million T cells were underestimates.

The V segment lost 4 bases and the J segment 6 bases; nucleotides outside the gene matches: 8. CDR1 is SEHNR and CDR2 is FQNEAQ in the germline V gene (reference sequence). The CDR3 loop spans 16 amino acids. This clonotype was detected only a few times. What it binds is not known. Combining a sample-barcoded 5' primer with a J-beta primer mix, a second PCR ran for roughly 6 to 11 cycles. Every cDNA molecule bore a tag from a template-switch adaptor containing 12 random nucleotides. TCRdb ran MiXCR on the 5' RACE reads and lists one entry per CDR3 protein. The repertoire has around 2 million distinct CDR3 sequences, approximately 40% of them found once; the top ten carry more than 20%.

Sequenced sample: blood. The gene calls are TRBV7-9 and TRBJ2-2, with 10 bases fitting TRBD2. This receptor was taken from a human donor in good health. CDR3: CASSSPRLAGPGELFF. CDR3 nucleotides: TGTGCCAGCAGCTCTCCCCGACTAGCGGGTCCCGGGGAGCTGTTTTTT. The entire variable domain, with the rest obtained from reference TRBV7-9 and TRBJ2-2, is as follows: DTGVSQNPRHKITKRGQNVTFRCDPISEHNRLYWYRQTLGQGPEFLTYFQNEAQLEKSRLLSDRFSAERPKGSFSTLEIQRTEQGDSAMYLCASSSPRLAGPGELFFGEGSRLTVL.